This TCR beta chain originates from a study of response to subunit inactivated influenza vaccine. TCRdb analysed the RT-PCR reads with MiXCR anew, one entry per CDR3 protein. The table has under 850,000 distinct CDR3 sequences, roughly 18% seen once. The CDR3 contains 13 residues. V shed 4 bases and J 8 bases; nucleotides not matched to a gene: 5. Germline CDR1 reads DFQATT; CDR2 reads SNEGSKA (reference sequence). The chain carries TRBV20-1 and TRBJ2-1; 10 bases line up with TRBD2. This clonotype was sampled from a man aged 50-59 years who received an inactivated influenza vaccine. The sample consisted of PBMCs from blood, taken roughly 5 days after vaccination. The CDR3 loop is CSAIAGGSHEQFF. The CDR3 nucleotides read TGCAGTGCTATAGCGGGGGGCAGCCATGAGCAGTTCTTC.